The 32 T cell receptor beta chains listed next were all sequenced from one sample in a study of CD8 T cells in ankylosing spondylitis (dated by TCRdb to the late 2010s). Receptor libraries were prepared by 5' RACE. The run used an Illumina HiSeq 2500. TCRdb took the public reads, trimmed them with fastp at Q25, ran MiXCR for clone calling and kept in-frame beta chains. Each entry is one CDR3 protein sequence, shown with its most common DNA and genes. The sample contains some 130,000 distinct CDR3 sequences, about 13% of them found a single time. The biggest ten clones account for 3% of the sample. Input material: blood, either unsorted or a sorted T cell fraction (not recorded which). These TCRs come from a female donor with ankylosing spondylitis or in good health (not recorded which).

This clonotype was seen a handful of times. The genes are TRBV29-1 and TRBJ2-7; 13 positions match TRBD2. CDR3 length: 13 amino acids. Trimming removed 5 bases from V and 7 bases from J; junction bases left unmatched: 5. CDR1 and CDR2 (germline): SQVTM, ANQGSEA. CDR3 in DNA: TGCAGCGTTAAGACTAGCGGGAGGAGTGAGCAGTACTTC. As protein: CSVKTSGRSEQYF.

The chain links TRBV20-1 to TRBJ2-1; TRBD2 aligns across 9 bases. The CDR3 extends over 13 amino acids. Germline V gene lookup returns CDR1 DFQATT and CDR2 SNEGSKA (reference sequence). V shed 6 bases and J 5 bases; nucleotides not matched to a gene: 5. The CDR3 loop reads CSAPSGVHNEQFF. The CDR3 DNA reads as TGCAGTGCCCCTAGCGGGGTCCACAATGAGCAGTTCTTC.

This rearrangement joins TRBV28 to TRBJ2-5, with D perhaps matching TRBD2 (7 bases). This CDR3 contains 15 residues. Germline values: CDR1 MDHEN, CDR2 SYDVKM. Trimming cost V 4 bases and J 4 bases, with 16 bases left between them. CDR3 amino acids: CASSSYGGAGETQYF. The CDR3 nucleotides are TGTGCCAGCAGTTCATATGGGGGGGCCGGAGAGACCCAGTACTTC.

This clonotype has a count of ten or more. This chain joins TRBV20-1 and TRBJ1-5; possibly TRBD1 for D (5 bases). From germline, CDR1 is DFQATT and CDR2 SNEGSKA (reference sequence). The CDR3 totals 14 residues. Trimming took off 3 bases at V and 1 base at J, with 10 bases between the two ends. CDR3 sequence: CSAREGNSNQPQHF. CDR3 in DNA: TGCAGTGCTAGGGAGGGGAACAGCAATCAGCCCCAGCATTTT.

This clonotype was found a few times. The chain employs TRBV20-1 and TRBJ2-5, with D hard to call. V gave up 0 bases and J gave up 7 bases, with 21 bases separating them. CDR1 is DFQATT, CDR2 SNEGSKA, per germline (reference sequence). The CDR3 has 16 amino acids. The DNA of the CDR3 is TGCAGTGCTAGAGATGTTGAGGTTGGCGCCTTTGGGACCCAGTACTTC. Its translation is CSARDVEVGAFGTQYF.

This clonotype was seen many times. CDR3 nucleotide sequence: TGCGCCAGCAGCACGAGTGTGGACACTGAAGCTTTCTTT. It is translated as CASSTSVDTEAFF. This chain uses TRBV5-1 with TRBJ1-1; D is uncertain. The CDR3 is 13 amino acids. Per the germline V gene, CDR1 is SGHRS and CDR2 is YFSETQ. V was shortened by 4 bases and J by 3 bases, with 10 bases between the two germline ends.

The V call is TRBV7-2, the J call TRBJ2-3; D gene unclear. The CDR3 length is 13 residues. The germline gives CDR1 SGHTA, CDR2 FQGNSA. Trimming removed 11 bases from V and 2 bases from J, with 14 bases in between. This chain's CDR3 is CAVGTGFTDTQYF. As DNA, the CDR3 is TGTGCCGTCGGAACGGGCTTCACAGATACGCAGTATTTT.

This clonotype has just one count. The V and J genes are TRBV5-1 and TRBJ2-3; D perhaps matches TRBD2 (6 bases). The CDR3 runs 14 residues. The V gene's germline CDR1 is SGHRS and CDR2 YFSETQ. Trimming stripped 5 bases from V and 8 bases from J, with 18 bases between. The chain's CDR3 is CASRGGPETGTQYF. The CDR3, as DNA: TGCGCCAGCAGGGGGGGACCGGAGACCGGTACGCAGTATTTT.

V is TRBV2 and J is TRBJ1-3; D perhaps matches TRBD1 (6 bases). This CDR3 contains 14 residues. Per germline, CDR1 SNHLY and CDR2 FYNNEI. V gave up 4 bases and J gave up 7 bases, with 14 bases separating them. The CDR3 is CASSGGTGHNTIYF. CDR3 coding DNA: TGTGCCAGCAGTGGAGGAACGGGACACAACACCATATATTTT.

This clonotype appeared a few times. This rearrangement joins TRBV5-1 to TRBJ1-1; no reliable D call. Trimming pared 0 bases from V and 6 bases from J, leaving 9 bases between. Per the germline V gene, CDR1 is SGHRS and CDR2 is YFSETQ. The CDR3 is 13 residues long. The CDR3 DNA follows: TGCGCCAGCAGCTTGGGGCCGCGGGCTGAAGCTTTCTTT. Its translation is CASSLGPRAEAFF.

This clonotype was observed a few times. The chain combines TRBV20-1 with TRBJ1-5; D remains unclear. Between the trimmed V and J ends, which lost 5 bases and 0 bases, there was a span of 8 bases. CDR1 is DFQATT, CDR2 SNEGSKA, per germline (reference sequence). This CDR3 region has 13 residues. CDR3 region: CSAAQNSNQPQHF. Written as DNA, the CDR3 is TGCAGTGCTGCCCAAAATAGCAATCAGCCCCAGCATTTT.

This clonotype came up a few times. The chain joins TRBV24-1 to TRBJ1-5, with TRBD1 matching 9 bases. V gave up 7 bases and J gave up 4 bases; unmatched junction bases: 16. The CDR3 spans 18 residues. The germline gives CDR1 KGHDR, CDR2 SFDVKD. In DNA form, the CDR3 reads TGTGCCACCAGCGACCCGGGACAGGGCGTGAGTCGGAATCAGCCCCAGCATTTT. This codes for CATSDPGQGVSRNQPQHF.

This clonotype turned up a few times. The V call is TRBV5-1, the J call TRBJ2-5, with TRBD1 identical over 7 bases. The length of the CDR3 is 16 residues. The junction had 10 bases not matched to a gene; V was cut back by 0 bases and J by 5 bases. Germline values: CDR1 SGHRS, CDR2 YFSETQ. The CDR3 is CASSLGDRALLETQYF. The CDR3 DNA reads TGCGCCAGCAGCTTGGGAGACAGGGCCCTGCTCGAGACCCAGTACTTC.

DNA of the CDR3: TGTGCCAGTAGTATAGATGCGGCCACAGATACGCAGTATTTT. Amino acid sequence: CASSIDAATDTQYF. The chain is built from TRBV19 and TRBJ2-3; D gene unclear. The germline gives CDR1 LNHDA, CDR2 SQIVND (reference sequence). The V end lost 0 bases, the J end lost 2 bases, and 6 bases lay between the germline ends. This CDR3 has 14 residues.

The chain carries TRBV7-3 and TRBJ1-6, with 7 bases identical to TRBD1. CDR3 length equals 14 residues. The germline V gene encodes CDR1 SGHTA and CDR2 FQGTGA. J was trimmed by 13 bases and V by 5 bases; bases with no gene match: 11. As DNA, the CDR3 is TGTGCCAGCAGCGGCGGGACAGAGACCTCGCCCCTCCACTTT. Its protein product is CASSGGTETSPLHF. Using reference TRBV7-3 and TRBJ1-6 for the parts outside the CDR3, the full variable domain is GAGVSQTPSNKVTEKGKYVELRCDPISGHTALYWYRQSLGQGPEFLIYFQGTGAADDSGLPNDRFFAVRPEGSVSTLKIQRTERGDSAVYLCASSGGTETSPLHFGNGTRLTVT.

A note on this clonotype: This may stem from a read error, because a much larger clone lies one nucleotide away. The rearrangement links TRBV5-1 to TRBJ2-7; no clear D gene. The V gene's germline CDR1 is SGHRS and CDR2 YFSETQ. The CDR3 length is 14 residues. The V end lost 4 bases, the J end lost 0 bases, and 11 bases lay between the germline ends. The chain's CDR3 is CASSEQRSSYEQYF. The CDR3 region has the DNA TGCGCCAGCAGCGAACAGAGAAGCTCCTACGAGCAGTACTTC.

In this sample, this clonotype turned up many times. This chain uses TRBV12-3 or TRBV12-4 with TRBJ2-7; unclear D gene. The CDR3 loop spans 13 amino acids. The V gene lost 2 bases and the J gene lost 3 bases, with 8 bases spanning the gap. The CDR3 DNA sequence: TGTGCCAGCAGTTTACATCAGGTCTACGAGCAGTACTTC. This gives the protein CASSLHQVYEQYF.

This clonotype was seen many times. This chain joins TRBV11-2 and TRBJ2-3; the D is unclear. This CDR3 spans 11 amino acids. CDR1 is SGHAT and CDR2 is FQNNGV in the germline V gene. Trimming took 1 base from V and 4 from J, leaving 0 bases between them. The chain's CDR3 is CASSLADTQYF. The CDR3 DNA reads as TGTGCCAGCAGCTTAGCAGATACGCAGTATTTT.

In this sample, this clonotype turned up a few times. This rearrangement joins TRBV6-2 or TRBV6-3 to TRBJ2-7; maybe TRBD2 (5 bases). Germline CDR1 reads MNHEY; CDR2 reads SVGEGT. This CDR3 has 12 amino acids. Trimming removed 5 bases from V and 2 bases from J, with 7 bases in between. CDR3 DNA sequence: TGTGCCAGCAGTATCGGGGCCTACGAGCAGTACTTC. This gives the protein CASSIGAYEQYF.

This clonotype was recorded many times. The chain has TRBV20-1 and TRBJ1-5; unclear D gene. CDR3 length equals 15 residues. V lost 1 base and J lost 2, with 12 bases in between. Looked up from germline, CDR1 is DFQATT and CDR2 is SNEGSKA (reference sequence). The CDR3 DNA is TGCAGTGCTAGAGTATCAGGAGGTGGCAATCAGCCCCAGCATTTT. This encodes CSARVSGGGNQPQHF.

This chain links TRBV4-2 with TRBJ2-5, with D tentatively TRBD1 (5 bases). This CDR3 comprises 14 residues. Germline V gene data show CDR1 as LGHNA and CDR2 as YNFKEQ. With 1 base removed from V and 2 bases from J, the gap between germline ends came to 8 bases. The CDR3 here is CASSQVGRQETQYF. CDR3 nucleotides: TGTGCCAGCAGCCAAGTGGGGCGGCAAGAGACCCAGTACTTC.

J is TRBJ2-1 and V is TRBV24-1; D is undetermined. The CDR3 totals 11 residues. Germline V gene lookup returns CDR1 KGHDR and CDR2 SFDVKD. V lost 7 bases and J lost 5, with 5 bases in between. DNA of the CDR3: TGTGCCACCAGGGGTAACAATGAGCAGTTCTTC. This gives the protein CATRGNNEQFF.

The chain carries TRBV7-2 and TRBJ2-6; perhaps TRBD2 as D (7 bases). V was cut by 7 bases and J by 0 bases, with 16 bases left in between. Germline CDR1 SGHTA, CDR2 FQGNSA. The CDR3 consists of 17 residues. The CDR3 nucleotides read TGTGCCAGCACCCACGGCGGGGGCCTCTCTGGGGCCAACGTCCTGACTTTC. As protein: CASTHGGGLSGANVLTF.

This clonotype was seen ten or more times. The chain recombines TRBV12-3 or TRBV12-4 with TRBJ2-2; 13 bases are shared with TRBD2. The CDR3 is made up of 18 amino acids. V lost 8 bases to trimming and J lost 5 bases; unmatched junction nucleotides: 14. This CDR3 reads CASAAPMGLAGKTGELFF. The CDR3, as DNA: TGTGCCAGCGCAGCCCCTATGGGACTAGCGGGGAAAACCGGGGAGCTGTTTTTT.

This clonotype came up many times. The chain couples TRBV28 to TRBJ2-7; D is unresolved. The CDR3 extends over 11 amino acids. The germline CDR1 and CDR2 sequences are MDHEN and SYDVKM. The V gene lost 3 bases and the J gene lost 6 bases, with 6 bases spanning the gap. CDR3 protein: CASSFLSEQYF. The CDR3 region has the DNA TGTGCCAGCAGTTTTCTATCCGAGCAGTACTTC.

The chain recombines TRBV20-1 with TRBJ2-3; the D is unclear. Per germline, CDR1 DFQATT and CDR2 SNEGSKA (reference sequence). The CDR3 has 13 residues. The ends were cut back, 4 bases at V and 0 bases at J, with 8 bases in the middle. The CDR3 region has the DNA TGCAGTGCTACCGAGACTAGCACAGATACGCAGTATTTT. Translated: CSATETSTDTQYF.

This chain joins TRBV5-1 and TRBJ1-2, with D unresolved. The CDR3 covers 13 residues. V was cut by 7 bases and J by 8 bases, with 18 bases left in between. Germline CDR1 is SGHRS and CDR2 is YFSETQ. CDR3 nucleotide sequence: TGCGCCAGCTCTCGAGACCGGGTCCGAGGCTACACCTTC. Protein product: CASSRDRVRGYTF.

The CDR3 region is CASTVGGRYGYTF. CDR3 nucleotide sequence: TGTGCCAGCACCGTCGGGGGGCGGTATGGCTACACCTTC. V and J are TRBV12-3 or TRBV12-4 and TRBJ1-2, with D possibly being TRBD1 (6 bases). V was shortened by 7 bases and J by 5 bases, with 14 bases between the two germline ends. This CDR3 spans 13 amino acids.

The chain links TRBV6-5 to TRBJ2-1, with unresolved D. V was cut by 2 bases and J by 2 bases, with 4 bases left in between. The CDR3 has 13 amino acids. Germline values: CDR1 MNHEY, CDR2 SVGAGI. The CDR3 bases are TGTGCCAGCAGTTACGATGCCTACAATGAGCAGTTCTTC. Its translation: CASSYDAYNEQFF.

V usage is TRBV20-1 and J usage is TRBJ2-1; 7 bases are shared with TRBD1. Trimming at V came to 2 bases and at J to 0 bases, leaving 4 bases not matched to a gene. Germline V lookup: CDR1 DFQATT, CDR2 SNEGSKA (reference sequence). This CDR3 contains 15 residues. The CDR3: CSARRGPPSYNEQFF. As DNA, the CDR3 is TGCAGTGCTAGAAGGGGGCCCCCCTCCTACAATGAGCAGTTCTTC.

This clonotype was observed many times. The chain combines TRBV7-2 with TRBJ2-1; weak D call: TRBD1 (7 bases). This CDR3 is built from 15 residues. From germline, CDR1 is SGHTA and CDR2 FQGNSA. V was trimmed by 0 bases and J by 9 bases, leaving 15 bases between them. The CDR3 loop is CASSLAARGESEQFF. The CDR3 nucleotides are TGTGCCAGCAGCTTAGCGGCCAGGGGGGAAAGTGAGCAGTTCTTC. The full variable domain, in which reference TRBV7-2 and TRBJ2-1 provide the parts outside the CDR3, is GAGVSQSPSNKVTEKGKDVELRCDPISGHTALYWYRQSLGQGLEFLIYFQGNSAPDKSGLPSDRFSAERTGGSVSTLTIQRTQQEDSAVYLCASSLAARGESEQFFGPGTRLTVL.

This clonotype was counted only a few times. The CDR3: CSADRRGAGGRLIDTQYF. In DNA, the CDR3 is TGCAGTGCTGATCGGAGAGGAGCGGGGGGGCGCCTTATAGATACGCAGTATTTT. This chain links TRBV20-1 with TRBJ2-3; 10 bases agree with TRBD2. Trimming removed 5 bases from V and 5 bases from J; junction bases left unmatched: 19. CDR3 length: 18 amino acids. Germline V gives CDR1 DFQATT, CDR2 SNEGSKA (reference sequence).